This note documents a single TCR beta chain sequence. Profiling relied on immunoSEQ multiplex PCR, and the TCRdb table lists in-frame clones only, not all of them. The table includes about 460,000 clones, about 74% detected once. This entry comes from a study of shared clonotypes between healthy human individuals. At the level of the study: A couple of women and three men aged 18 to 49 made up the donors.

Input material: PBMCs. This sequence originates from a woman aged 40 to 50 in good health. Some clones in this sample may be carry-over from other donors' samples.

CDR3 residues: CASSVRTLAAVLIAQYF. The DNA of the CDR3 is TGTGCCAGCAGTGTAAGGACGTTAGCGGCGGTATTGATCGCCCAGTACTTC. This chain uses TRBV6-1 with TRBJ2-5, with D perhaps matching TRBD2 (6 bases). In germline, CDR1 is MNHNS, CDR2 SASEGT. V was cut by 4 bases and J by 9 bases, with 27 bases left in between. The CDR3 totals 17 residues.